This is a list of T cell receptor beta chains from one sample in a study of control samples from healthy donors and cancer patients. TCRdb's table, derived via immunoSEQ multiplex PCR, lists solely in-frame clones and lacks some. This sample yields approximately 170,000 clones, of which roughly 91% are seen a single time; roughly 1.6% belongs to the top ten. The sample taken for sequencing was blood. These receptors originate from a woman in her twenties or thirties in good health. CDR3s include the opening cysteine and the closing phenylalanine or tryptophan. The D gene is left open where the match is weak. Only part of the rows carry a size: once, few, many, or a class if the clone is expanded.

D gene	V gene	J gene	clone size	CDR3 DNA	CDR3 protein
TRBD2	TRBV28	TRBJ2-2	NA	TGTGCCAGCAGTCGGACTAGCGGGACCGGGGAGCTGTTTTTT	CASSRTSGTGELFF
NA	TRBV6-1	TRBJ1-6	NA	TGTGCCAGCAGTGAAATATGGGGGCCTAATTCACCCCTCCACTTT	CASSEIWGPNSPLHF
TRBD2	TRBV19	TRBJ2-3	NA	TGTGCCAGTAGAGGAGCGGGGTTAGGAGATACGCAGTATTTT	CASRGAGLGDTQYF
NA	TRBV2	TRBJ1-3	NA	TGTGCCAGCAGTGACCAGATCACCTCTGGAAACACCATATATTTT	CASSDQITSGNTIYF
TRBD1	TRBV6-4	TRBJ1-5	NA	TGTGCCAGCAGCCCGACAGGGTCCCCCAATCAGCCCCAGCATTTT	CASSPTGSPNQPQHF
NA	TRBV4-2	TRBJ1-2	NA	TGTGCCAGCAGCCAAGAGTCGGGGGCTGACTATGGCTACACCTTC	CASSQESGADYGYTF
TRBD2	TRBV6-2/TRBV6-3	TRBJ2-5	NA	TGTGCCAGCAGTTACTCGGAACTAGCGGGGGGTGTAGAGACCCAGTACTTC	CASSYSELAGGVETQYF
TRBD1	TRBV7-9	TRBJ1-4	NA	TGTGCCAGCAGCTTACGGGCGGGACAGGGACGTGAAAAACTGTTTTTT	CASSLRAGQGREKLFF
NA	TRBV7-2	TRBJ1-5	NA	TGTGCCAGCAGCTTAAGGGGTCCTTATAGCAATCAGCCCCAGCATTTT	CASSLRGPYSNQPQHF
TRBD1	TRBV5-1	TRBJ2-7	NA	TGCGCCAGCACCGGGACAGGGCAATACGAGCAGTACTTC	CASTGTGQYEQYF
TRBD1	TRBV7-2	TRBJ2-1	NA	TGTGCCAGCAGCTCCCGGGACAGGGGCAATGAGCAGTTCTTC	CASSSRDRGNEQFF
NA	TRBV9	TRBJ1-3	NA	TGTGCCAGCAGCGCCCAGCAAGGAAACACCATATATTTT	CASSAQQGNTIYF
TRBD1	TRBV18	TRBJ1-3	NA	TGTGCCAGCTCACCGGGACAGGGTGTTGGAAACACCATATATTTT	CASSPGQGVGNTIYF
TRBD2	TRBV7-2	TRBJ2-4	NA	TGTGCCAGCAGCTTAGCCGGGACTAGCGGGGGGAAAAACATTCAGTACTTC	CASSLAGTSGGKNIQYF
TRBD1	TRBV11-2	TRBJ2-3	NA	TGTGCCAGCAGCCCTACTAGGGGGCGCACAGATACGCAGTATTTT	CASSPTRGRTDTQYF
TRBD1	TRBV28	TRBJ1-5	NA	TGTGCCAGCAGTTTAACGGGACAGGGGGCGGGACAGCCCCAGCATTTT	CASSLTGQGAGQPQHF
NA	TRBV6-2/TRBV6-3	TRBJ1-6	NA	TGTGCCAGCAGTTACGGGAATTCACCCCTCCACTTT	CASSYGNSPLHF
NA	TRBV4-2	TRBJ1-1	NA	TGTGCCAGCAGCCAAGAAAGGGGGAATACTGAAGCTTTCTTT	CASSQERGNTEAFF
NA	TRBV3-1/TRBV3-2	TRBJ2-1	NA	TGTGCCAGCAGCCAAGTTGGGGTCCATGAGCAGTTCTTC	CASSQVGVHEQFF
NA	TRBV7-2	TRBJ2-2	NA	TGTGCCAGCAGCTTACTGAACACCGGGGAGCTGTTTTTT	CASSLLNTGELFF
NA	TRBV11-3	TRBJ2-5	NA	TGTGCCAGCAGCTTAGGGGCTAGTCAAGAGACCCAGTACTTC	CASSLGASQETQYF
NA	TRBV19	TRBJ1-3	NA	TGTGCCAGTAGGCCAACAGGCTCTGGAAACACCATATATTTT	CASRPTGSGNTIYF
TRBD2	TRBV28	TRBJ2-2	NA	TGTGCCAGCAGTGGACTAGCGGAGAACACCGGGGAGCTGTTTTTT	CASSGLAENTGELFF
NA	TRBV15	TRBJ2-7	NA	TGTGCCACCAGCAGACCCGACAGCTCCTACGAGCAGCACTTC	CATSRPDSSYEQHF
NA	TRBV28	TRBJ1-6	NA	TGTGCCAGCAGTTTACCTTTCAGAAATAATTCACCCCTCCACTTT	CASSLPFRNNSPLHF
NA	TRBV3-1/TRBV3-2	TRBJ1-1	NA	TGTGCCAGCAGGGGACACCCGAACACTGAAGCTTTCTTT	CASRGHPNTEAFF
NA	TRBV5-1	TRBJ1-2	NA	TGCGCCAGCAGCTTGGCGACAGCCTATGGCTACACCTTC	CASSLATAYGYTF
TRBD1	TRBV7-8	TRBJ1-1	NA	TGTGCCAGCCAGGCGGGACAGGGGATCACTGAAGCTTTCTTT	CASQAGQGITEAFF
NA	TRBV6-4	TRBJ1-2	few	TGTGCCAGCAGTGACTCCCCGGGGTCCTATGGCTACACCTTC	CASSDSPGSYGYTF
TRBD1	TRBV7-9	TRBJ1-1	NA	TGTGCCAGCAGCTCGGACAGGGGGCTGACTGAAGCTTTCTTT	CASSSDRGLTEAFF
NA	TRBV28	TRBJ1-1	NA	TGTGCCAGCATCGTACAGAACACTGAAGCTTTCTTT	CASIVQNTEAFF
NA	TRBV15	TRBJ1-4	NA	TGTGCCACCAGCAGAGATACGGGGAGGGGCGCGGAAAAACTGTTTTTT	CATSRDTGRGAEKLFF
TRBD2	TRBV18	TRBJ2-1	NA	TGTGCCAGCTCACCGGCACTAGCGGACAATGAGCAGTTCTTC	CASSPALADNEQFF
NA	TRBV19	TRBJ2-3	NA	TGTGCCAGTAGGTCCCAGGGGACCACAGATACGCAGTATTTT	CASRSQGTTDTQYF
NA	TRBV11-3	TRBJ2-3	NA	TGTGCCAGCAGCTTAGGGAGGGCCACAGATACGCAGTATTTT	CASSLGRATDTQYF
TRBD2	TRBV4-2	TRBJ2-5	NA	TGTGCCAGCAGCACGATAGCGGGGGGGATTAGAGAGACCCAGTACTTC	CASSTIAGGIRETQYF
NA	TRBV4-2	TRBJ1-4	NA	TGTGCCAGCAGCCCGGACAGCCCAACTAATGAAAAACTGTTTTTT	CASSPDSPTNEKLFF
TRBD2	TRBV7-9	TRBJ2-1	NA	TGTGCCAGCAGCCCGACTAGCGGGAGGTCAACCTACAATGAGCAGTTCTTC	CASSPTSGRSTYNEQFF
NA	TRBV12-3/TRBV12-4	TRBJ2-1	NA	TGTGCCAGCAGTTTAGCGGTTGAGCAGTTCTTC	CASSLAVEQFF
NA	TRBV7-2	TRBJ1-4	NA	TGTGCCAGCAGCTCGGACTCTCTCGCCCTGTTTTTT	CASSSDSLALFF
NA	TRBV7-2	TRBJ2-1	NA	TGTGCCAGCAGCTTAGGGCAGTACAATGAGCAGTTCTTC	CASSLGQYNEQFF
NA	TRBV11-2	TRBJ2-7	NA	TGTGCCAGCAGCTTATCGTACAGTGGGGTGGCCTACGAGCAGTACTTC	CASSLSYSGVAYEQYF